Presented here are 22 T cell receptor beta chains from one specimen sequenced in a study of response to subunit inactivated influenza vaccine. TCRdb itself ran the RT-PCR reads through MiXCR, one entry per CDR3 protein. The sample carries a few hundred thousand distinct CDR3 sequences, less than 15% recorded once. Specimen: PBMCs from blood, collected 11 to 12 days after vaccination. The receptors here all came from a man aged 50-59 years who received an inactivated influenza vaccine.

The rearrangement joins TRBV7-9 to TRBJ1-2; tentatively, D is TRBD1 (5 bases). This CDR3 region has 12 residues. Trimming shortened V by 10 bases and J by 6 bases, and 15 bases separated the two germline ends. Per germline, CDR1 SEHNR and CDR2 FQNEAQ (reference sequence). The CDR3 spells CATTGRKNGYTF. CDR3 DNA: TGTGCCACAACGGGACGGAAGAATGGCTACACCTTC. Complete variable domain (other parts from reference TRBV7-9 and TRBJ1-2): DTGVSQNPRHKITKRGQNVTFRCDPISEHNRLYWYRQTLGQGPEFLTYFQNEAQLEKSRLLSDRFSAERPKGSFSTLEIQRTEQGDSAMYLCATTGRKNGYTFGSGTRLTVV.

The rearrangement links TRBV15 to TRBJ2-2, with D unclear. The CDR3 runs 15 residues. Looked up from germline, CDR1 is LNHNV and CDR2 is YYDKDF (reference sequence). The V gene lost 0 bases and the J gene lost 4 bases, with 9 bases spanning the gap. This chain's CDR3 is CATSRDRTSTGELFF. The CDR3 nucleotides read TGTGCCACCAGCAGAGATCGGACCTCCACCGGGGAGCTGTTTTTT.

Many counts were recorded for this clonotype. This chain connects TRBV29-1 to TRBJ1-1; the match to TRBD1 covers 7 bases. The CDR3 contains 12 residues. V dropped 7 bases and J dropped 4; count of bases not matched to a gene: 6. CDR1 is SQVTM, CDR2 ANQGSEA, per germline. CDR3 sequence reads: CSAGTAATEAFF. The CDR3 DNA reads as TGCAGCGCCGGGACAGCCGCCACTGAAGCTTTCTTT.

This chain links TRBV24-1 with TRBJ2-7; 13 bases are a match to TRBD2. The germline gives CDR1 KGHDR, CDR2 SFDVKD. Losses at the gene ends were 4 bases for V and 0 bases for J; bases not matched to a gene: 5. The CDR3 sequence is 17 residues long. The DNA for the CDR3 is TGTGCCACCAGTGACGGGACTAGCGGGGCCGTCTCCTACGAGCAGTACTTC. Residues: CATSDGTSGAVSYEQYF.

V is TRBV15 and J is TRBJ1-6; D might be TRBD1 (5 bases). From germline, CDR1 is LNHNV and CDR2 YYDKDF (reference sequence). The CDR3 is made up of 15 amino acids. V was cut by 3 bases and J by 9 bases, with 15 bases left in between. The CDR3 spells CATSRRGDGGSPLHF. DNA of the CDR3: TGTGCCACCAGCAGGCGCGGAGATGGGGGTTCACCCCTCCACTTT.

J is TRBJ2-3 and V is TRBV2; perhaps D is TRBD1 or TRBD2 (5 bases each). CDR3 length: 17 residues. Trimming took 0 bases from V and 4 from J, leaving 17 bases between them. Germline CDR1 SNHLY, CDR2 FYNNEI. The CDR3 region has the DNA TGTGCCAGCAGTGAAGCGTTGGGGACCAGGATGGCAGATACGCAGTATTTT. As protein: CASSEALGTRMADTQYF.

The chain combines TRBV28 with TRBJ2-7; possibly TRBD1 or TRBD2 for D (5 bases each). This CDR3 has 15 residues. Trimming left V 6 bases short and J 0 bases short, with 15 bases between. Germline V gene sequence: CDR1 MDHEN, CDR2 SYDVKM. CDR3 residues: CASSGGGMSSYEQYF. In DNA form, the CDR3 reads TGTGCCAGCAGCGGTGGGGGAATGAGCTCCTACGAGCAGTACTTC.

In its sample, this clonotype was seen a few times. This chain joins TRBV12-3 or TRBV12-4 and TRBJ2-2; D is perhaps TRBD1 (5 bases). The V end was cut by 8 bases, the J end by 3 bases, with 10 bases between. The CDR3 length is 13 residues. The DNA for the CDR3 is TGTGCCAGCGACAGTTACTACACCGGGGAGCTGTTTTTT. This codes for CASDSYYTGELFF.

This clonotype was seen only a few times. The chain links TRBV6-5 to TRBJ2-3, with D uncertain. Germline V lookup: CDR1 MNHEY, CDR2 SVGAGI. The V gene lost 2 bases and the J gene lost 3 bases, with 6 bases spanning the gap. This CDR3 contains 13 residues. The CDR3 DNA sequence: TGTGCCAGCAGTTACACCGGGACAGATACGCAGTATTTT. It specifies CASSYTGTDTQYF.

This clonotype came up a few times. The V gene is TRBV9, the J gene TRBJ2-3; D unresolved. The germline gives CDR1 SGDLS, CDR2 YYNGEE. The CDR3 extends over 13 amino acids. V gave up 3 bases and J gave up 0 bases, with 5 bases separating them. CDR3 loop: CASSAQSTDTQYF. CDR3 coding DNA: TGTGCCAGCAGCGCCCAAAGCACAGATACGCAGTATTTT.

This clonotype showed up just a few times. J is TRBJ1-2 and V is TRBV20-1; 10 bases are a match to TRBD1. This CDR3 spans 12 amino acids. Germline V CDR1 and CDR2: DFQATT, SNEGSKA (reference sequence). V was pared by 6 bases and J by 8 bases, with 6 bases of the junction left unmatched. The CDR3 DNA is TGCAGTGCACCAGACAGGGGGCGCGGCTACACCTTC. Its protein product is CSAPDRGRGYTF.

The table lists this clonotype with a few counts. The V and J genes are TRBV6-1 and TRBJ2-1; 9 bases align to TRBD1. Germline CDR1 MNHNS, CDR2 SASEGT. V lost 8 bases and J lost 3; bases outside the gene matches: 8. This CDR3 is built from 15 residues. CDR3 coding DNA: TGTGCCAGCTCTGGACAGGGGTCCTACTACAATGAGCAGTTCTTC. Amino acid sequence: CASSGQGSYYNEQFF.

The V gene is TRBV28, the J gene TRBJ1-5; D is uncertain. The CDR3 runs to 13 residues. The V gene's germline CDR1 is MDHEN and CDR2 SYDVKM. Trimming shortened V by 8 bases and J by 4 bases, and 12 bases separated the two germline ends. CDR3 loop: CASGLMANQPQHF. The CDR3 region has the DNA TGTGCCAGCGGATTGATGGCAAATCAGCCCCAGCATTTT.

The table lists this clonotype with a few counts. The chain combines TRBV10-3 with TRBJ1-1, with 7 bases aligning to TRBD1. Germline V gene lookup returns CDR1 ENHRY and CDR2 SYGVKD. The CDR3 contains 14 residues. Trimming cost V 3 bases and J 4 bases; bases outside gene matches: 5. This CDR3 is CAISEEGARTEAFF. The CDR3 DNA sequence: TGTGCCATCAGTGAAGAGGGGGCGCGCACTGAAGCTTTCTTT.

The J gene is TRBJ2-2, the V gene TRBV5-1, with 9 bases lining up with TRBD1. The CDR3 runs to 16 residues. The V segment lost 4 bases and the J segment 1 base; nucleotides outside the gene matches: 5. Germline values: CDR1 SGHRS, CDR2 YFSETQ. This chain's CDR3 is CASSLGQGRNTGELFF. The CDR3 nucleotides read TGCGCCAGCAGCCTGGGACAGGGACGGAACACCGGGGAGCTGTTTTTT.

This sequence joins TRBV20-1 and TRBJ1-2; TRBD1 aligns across 9 bases. The CDR3 loop spans 12 amino acids. Germline assignment: CDR1 DFQATT and CDR2 SNEGSKA (reference sequence). J lost 8 bases, V lost 6 bases, and 7 bases had no gene match. The CDR3 region has the DNA TGCAGTGCAGGGACAGGGCGAGAGGGCTACACCTTC. Its translation is CSAGTGREGYTF.

The chain couples TRBV5-1 to TRBJ1-5, with D tentatively TRBD1 (6 bases). Trimming shortened V by 1 base and J by 4 bases, and 12 bases separated the two germline ends. The CDR3 is 15 amino acids. Germline values: CDR1 SGHRS, CDR2 YFSETQ. As DNA, the CDR3 is TGCGCCAGCAGCTTGACGGGACAAAAAAATCAGCCCCAGCATTTT. Encoded protein: CASSLTGQKNQPQHF.

This clonotype was seen more than once but under ten times. The chain employs TRBV7-2 and TRBJ2-7, with 9 nucleotides matching TRBD2. The CDR3 has 15 amino acids. Germline loops: CDR1 SGHTA, CDR2 FQGNSA. V gave up 1 base and J gave up 0 bases; unmatched junction bases: 1. The CDR3 DNA follows: TGTGCCAGCAGCTTAGTAGCGGGGGACTCCTACGAGCAGTACTTC. It specifies CASSLVAGDSYEQYF.

This chain connects TRBV10-3 to TRBJ2-7, with D perhaps given as TRBD1 or TRBD2 (7 bases each). Germline V gene data show CDR1 as ENHRY and CDR2 as SYGVKD. V was trimmed by 10 bases and J by 1 base, leaving 26 bases between them. The CDR3 spans 17 residues. The CDR3 DNA is TGTGCCACCTCCTCGGGGAGGCAGGGGGGGGTTTCCTACGAGCAGTACTTC. It is translated as CATSSGRQGGVSYEQYF.

This chain connects TRBV3-1 to TRBJ2-7; D perhaps matches TRBD1 (6 bases). Trimming took 4 bases from V and 2 from J, leaving 21 bases between them. Per the germline V gene, CDR1 is LGHDT and CDR2 is YNNKEL (reference sequence). This CDR3 is built from 17 residues. CDR3 sequence reads: CASSRFATGASTYEQYF. The DNA of the CDR3 is TGTGCCAGCAGCCGATTCGCGACAGGCGCCTCGACCTACGAGCAGTACTTC.

This chain links TRBV10-1 with TRBJ2-7, with TRBD1 as a possible D gene (6 bases). Germline V gives CDR1 WNHNN, CDR2 SYGVQD (reference sequence). The CDR3 sequence is 14 residues long. V lost 1 base to trimming and J lost 6 bases, with 13 bases between them. DNA of the CDR3: TGCGCCAGCAGTGAGTACCGGGACAAGGCCGAGCAGTACTTC. Translating gives CASSEYRDKAEQYF.

This clonotype was picked up a small number of times. V usage is TRBV20-1 and J usage is TRBJ1-5; 7 nucleotides line up with TRBD1. Trimming removed 0 bases from V and 4 bases from J; junction bases left unmatched: 9. From germline, CDR1 is DFQATT and CDR2 SNEGSKA (reference sequence). The CDR3 has 16 residues. CDR3 coding DNA: TGCAGTGCTAGAGATGGGACAAGGGGACAGAATCAGCCCCAGCATTTT. Amino acid sequence: CSARDGTRGQNQPQHF.